The 22 T cell receptor beta chains presented below share a single source sample, sequenced in a study of T cells after yellow fever vaccination. TCRdb reanalysed the 5' RACE reads using MiXCR and keeps one entry per CDR3 protein. The data hold around 550,000 distinct CDR3 sequences, with approximately 21% observed a single time. The sample consisted of PBMCs, taken 15 days after the yellow fever booster vaccination. These TCRs come from a man aged 30-40 years who received the YFV17D yellow fever vaccine.

This clonotype has only a few counts. V gene TRBV21-1 combines with J gene TRBJ2-7. TRBV21-1 is tagged as a pseudogene. This CDR3 contains 13 residues. In nucleotides, the CDR3 is TGTGCCAGCAGCTGTGGCAACAGCTACGAGCAGTACTTC. Residues: CASSCGNSYEQYF.

This clonotype was detected a few times. CDR3 residues: CASSASPGLVQYF. The CDR3 coding sequence is TGTGCCAGCAGCGCCTCACCCGGTCTGGTTCAGTACTTC. V usage is TRBV7-2 and J usage is TRBJ2-4; D is unresolved. The V end lost 5 bases, the J end lost 11 bases, and 16 bases lay between the germline ends. Per germline, CDR1 SGHTA and CDR2 FQGNSA. The CDR3 spans 13 residues.

This clonotype was picked up a small number of times. The chain is built from TRBV27 and TRBJ2-1; 7 bases line up with TRBD2. The germline V gene has CDR1 MNHEY and CDR2 SMNVEV (reference sequence). V gave up 5 bases and J gave up 4 bases; unmatched junction bases: 11. The CDR3 runs to 16 residues. The CDR3, as DNA: TGTGCCAGCAGTCGTCGTTCGGGACTAAATTACAATGAGCAGTTCTTC. This encodes CASSRRSGLNYNEQFF.

This clonotype came up a few times. The chain combines TRBV20-1 with TRBJ2-2, with D maybe TRBD1 (6 bases). Trimming pared 3 bases from V and 5 bases from J, leaving 22 bases between. Germline values: CDR1 DFQATT, CDR2 SNEGSKA (reference sequence). This CDR3 contains 17 residues. The CDR3 region is CSASAEAETGKTGELFF. The CDR3 DNA reads as TGCAGTGCTAGCGCTGAGGCCGAGACAGGAAAGACCGGGGAGCTGTTTTTT.

This clonotype occurred once. This chain connects TRBV6-1 to TRBJ2-6; D assignment may be TRBD1 or TRBD2 (5 bases each). V gave up 6 bases and J gave up 1 base, with 22 bases separating them. The CDR3 loop spans 19 amino acids. Per germline, CDR1 MNHNS and CDR2 SASEGT. For the CDR3, the DNA is TGTGCCAGCAGCTCTCCTGGCGGCCCTGGGGGATCTGGGGCCAACGTCCTGACTTTC. It codes for CASSSPGGPGGSGANVLTF.

The chain has TRBV29-1 and TRBJ1-4, with D unresolved. Germline CDR1 reads SQVTM; CDR2 reads ANQGSEA. V was cut by 7 bases and J by 3 bases, with 15 bases left in between. The CDR3 runs 14 residues. The CDR3 protein is CSALLGVSNEKLFF. DNA of the CDR3: TGCAGCGCTCTCCTCGGTGTCTCTAATGAAAAACTGTTTTTT.

A few counts support this clonotype. The V and J genes are TRBV11-2 and TRBJ2-1; the D is unclear. In germline, CDR1 is SGHAT, CDR2 FQNNGV. The length of the CDR3 is 15 residues. V lost 7 bases to trimming and J lost 6 bases, with 19 bases between them. CDR3 sequence: CASNPRRNGFNEQFF. The CDR3 DNA follows: TGTGCCAGCAACCCCCGACGGAACGGTTTCAATGAGCAGTTCTTC.

The chain employs TRBV7-2 and TRBJ2-7; 12 bases align to TRBD2. This CDR3 has 17 residues. The V and J ends lost 1 base and 2 bases, in that order; junction bases with no gene match: 6. CDR1 is SGHTA, CDR2 FQGNSA, per germline. The CDR3 DNA follows: TGTGCCAGCAGCTTAGTCCCTAGCGGGAGGGAGACCTACGAGCAGTACTTC. This translates into CASSLVPSGRETYEQYF. The whole variable domain, remainder taken from reference TRBV7-2 and TRBJ2-7, is GAGVSQSPSNKVTEKGKDVELRCDPISGHTALYWYRQSLGQGLEFLIYFQGNSAPDKSGLPSDRFSAERTGGSVSTLTIQRTQQEDSAVYLCASSLVPSGRETYEQYFGPGTRLTVT.

This chain links TRBV28 with TRBJ2-7; D is ambiguous. CDR1 MDHEN and CDR2 SYDVKM come from the germline V gene. This CDR3 spans 14 amino acids. The ends were cut back, 5 bases at V and 2 bases at J, with 13 bases in the middle. This CDR3 is CASSISYSTYEQYF. In DNA form, the CDR3 reads TGTGCCAGCAGTATCTCCTATTCCACCTACGAGCAGTACTTC.

The chain combines TRBV19 with TRBJ2-5, with TRBD2 matching over 8 bases. CDR1 and CDR2 from the germline V gene are LNHDA and SQIVND (reference sequence). The CDR3 is made up of 13 amino acids. The junction had 6 bases not matched to a gene; V was cut back by 7 bases and J by 5 bases. The chain's CDR3 is CASKSGGSETQYF. The DNA of the CDR3 is TGTGCCAGTAAATCGGGAGGGAGTGAGACCCAGTACTTC.

V is TRBV6-1 and J is TRBJ1-2; D unclear. The CDR3 extends over 15 amino acids. CDR1 is MNHNS and CDR2 is SASEGT in the germline V gene. V lost 6 bases, J lost 7 bases, and 21 bases lay in between. CDR3 sequence: CASREYLGPVGGYTF. Written as DNA, the CDR3 is TGTGCCAGCAGGGAATACCTCGGACCGGTGGGTGGCTACACCTTC.

The chain is built from TRBV29-1 and TRBJ2-5, with 7 bases fitting TRBD2. This CDR3 is built from 15 residues. Trimming removed 7 bases from V and 4 bases from J; junction bases left unmatched: 15. Germline V gene lookup returns CDR1 SQVTM and CDR2 ANQGSEA. The CDR3 DNA sequence: TGCAGCGCCGCCATCCGGGGAGGGATGCCAGAGACCCAGTACTTC. Translated, it gives CSAAIRGGMPETQYF.

The chain employs TRBV20-1 and TRBJ2-5; D remains unclear. In germline, CDR1 is DFQATT, CDR2 SNEGSKA (reference sequence). This CDR3 contains 10 residues. The chain's CDR3 is CSPWRETQYF. The CDR3 nucleotides are TGCTCACCATGGAGAGAGACCCAGTACTTC.

This clonotype was counted many times. J is TRBJ2-2 and V is TRBV2; D unresolved. This CDR3 is built from 12 residues. Between the trimmed V and J ends, which lost 7 bases and 8 bases, there was a span of 11 bases. CDR1 is SNHLY, CDR2 FYNNEI, per germline. The DNA for the CDR3 is TGTGCCAGCACCGGGCCTATAGGGGAGCTGTTTTTT. This sequence encodes CASTGPIGELFF.

A few counts support this clonotype. The rearrangement joins TRBV11-3 to TRBJ2-3, with 7 positions matching TRBD1. CDR1 and CDR2 from the germline V gene are SGHNT and YENEEA. V dropped 3 bases and J dropped 3; count of bases not matched to a gene: 6. The CDR3 runs to 15 residues. The CDR3 DNA reads TGTGCCAGCAGCTTGAGGGGGCCGGGAACAGATACGCAGTATTTT. Translated, it gives CASSLRGPGTDTQYF.

The V call is TRBV12-3 or TRBV12-4, the J call TRBJ1-3, with a weak D call TRBD1 (6 bases). The length of the CDR3 is 15 residues. V was cut by 6 bases and J by 0 bases, with 12 bases left in between. CDR3 amino acids: CASRLTGSSGNTIYF. CDR3 bases: TGTGCCAGCAGGCTTACAGGGAGCTCTGGAAACACCATATATTTT.

This clonotype appeared a few times. The V and J genes are TRBV5-1 and TRBJ2-7, with D perhaps TRBD1 (6 bases). V was pared by 0 bases and J by 5 bases, with 15 bases between. Germline V lookup: CDR1 SGHRS, CDR2 YFSETQ. CDR3 length equals 15 residues. The CDR3 DNA sequence: TGCGCCAGCAGCTTGGCCTGGGGGCAGGTGAACGAGCAGTACTTC. This sequence encodes CASSLAWGQVNEQYF.

This clonotype appeared many times. The gene calls are TRBV7-6 and TRBJ2-3, with D possibly being TRBD2 (6 bases). Looked up from germline, CDR1 is SGHVS and CDR2 is FNYEAQ. This CDR3 has 15 amino acids. V lost 5 bases and J lost 0, with 12 bases in between. The CDR3 region is CASSNSGHSTDTQYF. The CDR3 region has the DNA TGTGCCAGCAGCAATAGCGGACATAGCACAGATACGCAGTATTTT.

V and J are TRBV5-6 and TRBJ2-5; TRBD2 is a possible D gene (6 bases). Looked up from germline, CDR1 is SGHDT and CDR2 is YYEEEE. The CDR3 spans 15 residues. V was pared by 3 bases and J by 4 bases, with 16 bases between. CDR3 nucleotides: TGTGCCAGCAGCTCCCCCGGGGGTAGCGTAGAGACCCAGTACTTC. Its translation: CASSSPGGSVETQYF.

This clonotype came up many times. The junction does not match germline at one end; this may be a read error. This chain links TRBV7-7 with TRBJ2-5; possible D gene TRBD2, 6 bases. Germline V lookup: CDR1 SSHAT, CDR2 FNYEAQ (reference sequence). CDR3 size: 14 residues. CDR3 loop: CASSRGRVGETQYF. The CDR3 DNA sequence: TGTGCTAGCAGCCGGGGGAGAGTCGGGGAGACCCAGTACTTC.

The chain employs TRBV27 and TRBJ2-1, with D possibly being TRBD2 (6 bases). V was trimmed by 2 bases and J by 4 bases, leaving 9 bases between them. The CDR3 has 14 amino acids. Germline V gives CDR1 MNHEY, CDR2 SMNVEV (reference sequence). In DNA form, the CDR3 reads TGTGCCAGCAGTTTAGAGGGGAGGTACAATGAGCAGTTCTTC. Its translation: CASSLEGRYNEQFF.

This clonotype was seen a few times. The chain uses TRBV2 and TRBJ2-2; D is uncertain. Trimming stripped 7 bases from V and 4 bases from J, with 13 bases between. CDR3 length: 14 amino acids. Germline lookup yields CDR1 SNHLY and CDR2 FYNNEI. CDR3 coding DNA: TGTGCCAGCATGACTTCGACCACCACCGGGGAGCTGTTTTTT. The encoded protein is CASMTSTTTGELFF.